Each of the 10 T cell receptor beta chains below was sequenced from the same sample in a study of blood T cell repertoires in COVID-19. TCRdb's table, derived via immunoSEQ multiplex PCR, lists solely in-frame clones and lacks some. The table has some 130,000 clones, around 73% seen once. Input material: peripheral blood. The receptors were sampled from a man aged 60 to 75 who had recovered from COVID-19.

The chain links TRBV6-6 to TRBJ2-1, with D perhaps TRBD2 (5 bases). Between the trimmed V and J ends, which lost 7 bases and 5 bases, there was a span of 15 bases. CDR1 is MNHNY, CDR2 SVGAGI, per germline (reference sequence). This CDR3 has 14 residues. CDR3 region: CASTLRGSDNEQFF. The CDR3, as DNA: TGTGCCAGCACCCTACGAGGTAGCGACAATGAGCAGTTCTTC.

The chain uses TRBV7-2 and TRBJ2-3, with 14 bases matching TRBD2. The V segment lost 7 bases and the J segment 6 bases; nucleotides outside the gene matches: 9. The germline V gene encodes CDR1 SGHTA and CDR2 FQGNSA. The CDR3 runs to 16 residues. CDR3 residues: CASTRGLAGVPDTQYF. The CDR3 DNA sequence: TGTGCCAGCACTCGGGGACTAGCGGGAGTTCCCGATACGCAGTATTTT. Variable domain in full (rest from reference TRBV7-2 and TRBJ2-3): GAGVSQSPSNKVTEKGKDVELRCDPISGHTALYWYRQSLGQGLEFLIYFQGNSAPDKSGLPSDRFSAERTGGSVSTLTIQRTQQEDSAVYLCASTRGLAGVPDTQYFGPGTRLTVL.

The rearrangement links TRBV30 to TRBJ1-5; D not certain. V lost 2 bases to trimming and J lost 4 bases, with 9 bases between them. The length of the CDR3 is 13 residues. The germline V gene has CDR1 GTSNPN and CDR2 SVGIG (reference sequence). Written as DNA, the CDR3 is TGTGCCTGGAGTATCAATCAAAATCAGCCCCAGCATTTT. This sequence encodes CAWSINQNQPQHF.

This sequence joins TRBV15 and TRBJ2-7; TRBD2 agrees at 9 bases. J gave up 2 bases and V 4 bases, and 6 bases lay outside the gene matches. This CDR3 region has 15 residues. The germline V gene has CDR1 LNHNV and CDR2 YYDKDF (reference sequence). CDR3 sequence (DNA): TGTGCCACCAGCACCCCGACTAGCGGTCCCTACGAGCAGTACTTC. Residues: CATSTPTSGPYEQYF.

The V gene is TRBV6-5, the J gene TRBJ1-2; D unresolved. This CDR3 comprises 16 residues. CDR1 and CDR2 from the germline V gene are MNHEY and SVGAGI. Trimming left V 0 bases short and J 7 bases short, with 18 bases between. DNA for the CDR3: TGTGCCAGCAGTTACTCCCAAGCCGAGAGGATGGGTGGCTACACCTTC. This translates into CASSYSQAERMGGYTF.

This rearrangement joins TRBV4-3 to TRBJ2-6; no firm D call. V dropped 0 bases and J dropped 2 bases, with 14 bases sitting between them. This CDR3 contains 18 residues. In germline, CDR1 is LGHNA, CDR2 YSLEER. The CDR3 DNA reads as TGCGCCAGCAGCCAAGATCACCTGGGCTCCACTGGGGCCAACGTCCTGACTTTC. Translating it yields CASSQDHLGSTGANVLTF.

With regard to this clone: Other DNA sequences within the sample encode an identical CDR3. The chain employs TRBV18 and TRBJ1-6; TRBD1 aligns across 9 bases. The germline CDR1 and CDR2 sequences are KGHSH and LQKENI. With 3 bases clipped from V and 7 bases from J, the junction kept 1 base outside the gene matches. This CDR3 is built from 14 residues. In nucleotides, the CDR3 is TGTGCCAGCTCACCGGGACAGGGAAATTCACCCCTCCACTTT. It translates to CASSPGQGNSPLHF.

This clone was seen a few times. The rearrangement uses TRBV5-1 and TRBJ2-2; 7 nucleotides agree with TRBD1. The CDR3 is made up of 14 amino acids. The V and J ends lost 3 bases and 7 bases, in that order; junction bases with no gene match: 6. Germline V lookup: CDR1 SGHRS, CDR2 YFSETQ. CDR3 in amino acids: CASSSRQGIGELFF. As DNA, the CDR3 is TGCGCCAGCAGCTCTCGACAGGGTATCGGGGAGCTGTTTTTT.

The chain uses TRBV27 and TRBJ1-2; D is uncertain. With 1 base removed from V and 1 base from J, the gap between germline ends came to 10 bases. Germline V gene sequence: CDR1 MNHEY, CDR2 SMNVEV (reference sequence). CDR3 length equals 15 residues. CDR3 nucleotides: TGTGCCAGCAGTTTATACCCCGACATTAACTATGGCTACACCTTC. Its protein is CASSLYPDINYGYTF.

The CDR3 region is CASTPAGGFQPQHF. CDR3 sequence (DNA): TGTGCCAGCACCCCCGCAGGGGGTTTTCAGCCCCAGCATTTT. The chain recombines TRBV27 with TRBJ1-5; TRBD1 matches 7 bases. J gave up 6 bases and V 7 bases, and 9 bases lay outside the gene matches. The CDR3 has 14 residues. Looked up from germline, CDR1 is MNHEY and CDR2 is SMNVEV (reference sequence).